In its sample, the clone carrying this T cell receptor (beta chain) was seen a few times. Its antigen is undetermined. Regarding time point: pre-sensitization, week 0. The treatment denotes: therapeutic diphenylcyclopropenone sensitization with weekly scalp DPC. CDR1 is MNHEY and CDR2 is SVGEGT in the germline V gene. The CDR3 length is 14 residues. Trimming took off 2 bases at V and 4 bases at J, with 11 bases between the two ends. This sample was taken from a study of human T cells and chemical hapten exposure. TCRdb independently ran MiXCR on the RACE reads; one entry per CDR3 protein. This sample carries 250,000 or so distinct CDR3 sequences, around 7% of them seen once, and the ten largest clones take roughly 1.2%. Overall study findings and caveats: It should be noted that donors had alopecia, so their immune response may differ from healthy people's.

This chain connects TRBV6-2 or TRBV6-3 to TRBJ1-2; no reliable D call. This clonotype was sampled from a man between 18 and 29 years old with alopecia areata. Some clones in this sample may be carry-over from other donors' samples. Here the sequenced sample was whole blood, taken in connection with sensitization to the hapten diphenylcyclopropenone (DPC). The CDR3 region is CASSYVGGFYGYTF. Here the CDR3 DNA reads TGTGCCAGCAGTTACGTCGGCGGATTCTATGGCTACACCTTC.